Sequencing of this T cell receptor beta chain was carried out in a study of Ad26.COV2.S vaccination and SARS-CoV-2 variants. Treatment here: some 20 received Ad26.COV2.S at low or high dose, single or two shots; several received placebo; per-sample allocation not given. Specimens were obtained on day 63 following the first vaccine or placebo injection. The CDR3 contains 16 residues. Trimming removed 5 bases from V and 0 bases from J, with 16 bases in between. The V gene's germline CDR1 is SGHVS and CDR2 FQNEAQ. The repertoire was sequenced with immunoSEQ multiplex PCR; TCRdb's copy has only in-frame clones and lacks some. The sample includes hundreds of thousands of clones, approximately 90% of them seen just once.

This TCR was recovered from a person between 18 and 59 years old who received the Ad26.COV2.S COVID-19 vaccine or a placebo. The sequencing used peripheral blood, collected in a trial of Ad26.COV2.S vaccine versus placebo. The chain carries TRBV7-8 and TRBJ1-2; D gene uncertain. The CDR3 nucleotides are TGTGCCAGCAGCAGTAGGACCTCTGGAACTAACTATGGCTACACCTTC. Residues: CASSSRTSGTNYGYTF.